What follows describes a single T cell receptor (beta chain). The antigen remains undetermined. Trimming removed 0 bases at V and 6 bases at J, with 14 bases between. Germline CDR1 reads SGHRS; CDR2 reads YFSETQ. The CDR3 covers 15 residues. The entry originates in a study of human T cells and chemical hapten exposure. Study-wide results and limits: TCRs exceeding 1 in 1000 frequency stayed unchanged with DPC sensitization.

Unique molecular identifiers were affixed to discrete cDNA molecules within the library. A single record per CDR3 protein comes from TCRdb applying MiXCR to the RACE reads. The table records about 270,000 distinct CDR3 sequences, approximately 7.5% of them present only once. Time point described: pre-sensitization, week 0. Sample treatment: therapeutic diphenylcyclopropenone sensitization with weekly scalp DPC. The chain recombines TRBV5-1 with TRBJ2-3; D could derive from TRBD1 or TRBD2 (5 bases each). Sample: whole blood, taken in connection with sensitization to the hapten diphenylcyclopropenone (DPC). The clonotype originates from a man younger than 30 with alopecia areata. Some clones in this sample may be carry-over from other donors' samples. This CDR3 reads CASSLESGRGDTQYF. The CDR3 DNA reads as TGCGCCAGCAGCTTGGAGTCAGGGCGAGGGGATACGCAGTATTTT.